This TCR beta chain derives from a study of CD8 T cells in Susac syndrome. A remark on this clonotype: Its matching antigen is unknown. One junction end does not reproduce the germline sequence, and a read error may be involved.

The authors reverse transcribed 0.5 to 1 ug RNA with random hexamers. TCRdb recomputed calls from the immunoSEQ multiplex PCR reads with MiXCR, one row per CDR3 protein. The sample has fewer than 200,000 distinct CDR3 sequences, roughly 94% seen once; the top ten hold 0.095% to 0.13%. Study-level findings and limits: CD4+ T cell repertoires in Susac syndrome exhibited no evidence of clonal expansion. By the study's own acknowledgment, its TCR sequencing and HLA analysis included relatively few individuals.

Sequencing targeted TCR beta in blood CD8+ and CD4+ T cells. The diagnostic criteria were recently defined, and patients with Susac syndrome met them for definite or probable disease. The sample comprised CD4+ T cells from PBMCs. The TCR comes from a human donor with Susac syndrome.

The CDR3 nucleotides are TGTGCCAGCTCACCAAGTACCCGGACTGAAGAAACCCAGTACTTC. It yields the protein CASSPSTRTEETQYF. The chain links TRBV18 to TRBJ2-5, with D possibly matching TRBD2 (5 bases). The CDR3 is made up of 15 amino acids. Germline lookup yields CDR1 KGHSH and CDR2 LQKENI.